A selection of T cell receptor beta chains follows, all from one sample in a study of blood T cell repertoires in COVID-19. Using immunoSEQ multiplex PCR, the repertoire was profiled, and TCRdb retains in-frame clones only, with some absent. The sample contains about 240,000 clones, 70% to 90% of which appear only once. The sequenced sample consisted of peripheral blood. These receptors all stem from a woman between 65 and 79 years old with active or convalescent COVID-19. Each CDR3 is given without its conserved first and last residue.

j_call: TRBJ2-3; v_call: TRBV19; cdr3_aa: ASSEPSGGNTDTQY
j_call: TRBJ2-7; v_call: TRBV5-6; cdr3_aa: ASSLDRGRFLNAYEQY
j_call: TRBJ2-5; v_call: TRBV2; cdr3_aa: ASRKASGGEETQY
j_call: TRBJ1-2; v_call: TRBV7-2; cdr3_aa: ASSPWGDYGYT
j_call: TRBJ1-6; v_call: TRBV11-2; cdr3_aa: ASSLNRGNSPLH
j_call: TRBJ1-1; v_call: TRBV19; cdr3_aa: ASTRSVSGPEAF
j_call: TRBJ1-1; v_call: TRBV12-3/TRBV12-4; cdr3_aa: ASSLGGGTEAF
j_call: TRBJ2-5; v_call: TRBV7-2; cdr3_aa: ASSLGGGSEETQY
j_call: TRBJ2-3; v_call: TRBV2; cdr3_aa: ASSPGQRTDTQY
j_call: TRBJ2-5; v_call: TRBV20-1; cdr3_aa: SASVQRGGTETQY
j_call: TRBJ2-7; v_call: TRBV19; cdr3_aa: ASKPGQGANEQY
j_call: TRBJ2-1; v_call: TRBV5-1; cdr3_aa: ASSLGGGATYNEQF
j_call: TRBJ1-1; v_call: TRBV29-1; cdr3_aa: SVRSSEAF
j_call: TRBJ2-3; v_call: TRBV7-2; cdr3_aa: ASSSPRGLADTQY
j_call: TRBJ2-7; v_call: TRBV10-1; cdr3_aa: ASSPGTSVIYEQY
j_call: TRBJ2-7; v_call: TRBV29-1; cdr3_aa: SVDPQGDEQY
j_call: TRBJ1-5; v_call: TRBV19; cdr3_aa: ASSTDRGIDNQPQH
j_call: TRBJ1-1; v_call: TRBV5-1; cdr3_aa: ASRRHSTGPTEAF
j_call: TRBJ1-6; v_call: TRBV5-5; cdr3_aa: ASSLNRRGSYNSPLH
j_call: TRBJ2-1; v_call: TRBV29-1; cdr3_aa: SVETHAQGNEQF
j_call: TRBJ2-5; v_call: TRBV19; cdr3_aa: ASGGTANQETQY
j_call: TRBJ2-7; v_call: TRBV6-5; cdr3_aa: ASRRAGPRNEQY
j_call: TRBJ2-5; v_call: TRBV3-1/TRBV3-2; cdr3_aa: ASTLAGGETQY
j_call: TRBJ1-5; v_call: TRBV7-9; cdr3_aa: ASSPDRGRQPQH
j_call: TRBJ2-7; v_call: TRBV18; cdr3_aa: ASSLGTVGEQY
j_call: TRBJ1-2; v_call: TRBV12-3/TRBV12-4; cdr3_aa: ASSLGPGYGYT